The 20 T cell receptor beta chains listed next were all sequenced from one sample in a study of blood T cell repertoires in COVID-19 (dated by TCRdb to between 2020 and 2021). Preparation of the library involved the immunoSEQ multiplex PCR assay. Drawn from immuneACCESS, this table holds only the in-frame rearrangements with V and J called that TCRdb kept. Clones are partly lost; checked studies trace under half to an unresolved V gene and leave the rest unexplained. Counted in this sample were 450,000 to 500,000 clones; 80% to 90% of them appeared once. Approximately 3% of the sample is in the top ten clones. Material: peripheral blood. The receptors were sampled from a human donor in a cohort sampled during active COVID-19.

This sequence joins TRBV20-1 and TRBJ2-7, with D tentatively TRBD2 (5 bases). The CDR3 extends over 11 amino acids. V lost 3 bases and J lost 2, with 5 bases in between. Germline CDR1 is DFQATT and CDR2 is SNEGSKA (reference sequence). The chain's CDR3 is CSARRAYEQYF. In DNA, the CDR3 is TGCAGTGCTAGGAGGGCCTACGAGCAGTACTTC.

This chain joins TRBV30 and TRBJ1-2; D gene uncertain. Germline assignment: CDR1 GTSNPN and CDR2 SVGIG (reference sequence). This CDR3 contains 16 residues. Trimming took 3 bases from V and 5 from J, leaving 22 bases between them. The CDR3 DNA sequence: TGTGCCTGGAGGGGAGGACTAGCGGGAGGATCATATGGCTACACCTTC. This encodes CAWRGGLAGGSYGYTF.

J is TRBJ1-5 and V is TRBV3-1 (or the pseudogene TRBV3-2); 7 bases match TRBD1. V trimming: 1 base; J trimming: 5 bases; junction bases outside the gene matches: 8. CDR1 is LGHDT and CDR2 is YNNKEL in the germline V gene (reference sequence). The CDR3 runs to 16 residues. For the CDR3, the DNA is TGTGCCAGCAGCCAAGGGGCCAGGGGGTCGTATCAGCCCCAGCATTTT. It encodes CASSQGARGSYQPQHF.

The rearrangement uses TRBV7-9 and TRBJ2-2, with D tentatively TRBD1 (6 bases). The CDR3 sequence is 15 residues long. Between the trimmed V and J ends, which lost 5 bases and 2 bases, there was a span of 12 bases. In germline, CDR1 is SEHNR, CDR2 FQNEAQ (reference sequence). CDR3 nucleotides: TGTGCCAGCAGCGACTACAGGGTAAACACCGGGGAGCTGTTTTTT. It codes for CASSDYRVNTGELFF.

This clone was counted between two and nine times. The chain joins TRBV7-3 to TRBJ1-1; the match to TRBD1 covers 9 bases. V was clipped by 6 bases and J by 4 bases; unmatched bases: 3. Germline-derived CDR1 and CDR2 are SGHTA and FQGTGA. This CDR3 has 13 residues. The DNA for the CDR3 is TGTGCCAGCAGGGGACAGGGAGGCACTGAAGCTTTCTTT. It yields the protein CASRGQGGTEAFF.

The rearrangement uses TRBV28 and TRBJ2-7; maybe TRBD1 (6 bases). CDR1 and CDR2 from the germline V gene are MDHEN and SYDVKM. This CDR3 is built from 12 residues. Trimming cost V 8 bases and J 3 bases, with 11 bases left between them. Here the CDR3 DNA reads TGTGCCAGCCGTAGGGGGAACTACGAGCAGTACTTC. Residues: CASRRGNYEQYF.

The chain carries TRBV11-3 and TRBJ2-3; TRBD2 agrees at 15 bases. The CDR3 has 17 residues. Per germline, CDR1 SGHNT and CDR2 YENEEA. The V and J ends lost 5 bases and 4 bases, in that order; junction bases with no gene match: 7. The DNA for the CDR3 is TGTGCCAGCAGCCAGGGACTAGCGGGAGGCATTGCAGATACGCAGTATTTT. Translated, it gives CASSQGLAGGIADTQYF.

A remark on this clone: Other DNA variants within this sample encode the same CDR3. J is TRBJ2-2 and V is TRBV14; TRBD2 matches at 8 bases. CDR1 and CDR2 (germline): SGHDN, FVKESK. Losses at the gene ends were 4 bases for V and 0 bases for J; bases not matched to a gene: 4. This CDR3 is built from 16 residues. Here the CDR3 reads CASSPRGGANTGELFF. The DNA of the CDR3 is TGTGCCAGCAGCCCCCGGGGGGGGGCGAACACCGGGGAGCTGTTTTTT.

CDR3 region: CASSDQERAKNIQYF. CDR3 DNA sequence: TGTGCCAGCAGCGACCAGGAAAGAGCCAAAAACATTCAGTACTTC. The V call is TRBV28, the J call TRBJ2-4; D not certain. The CDR3 is made up of 15 amino acids. In germline, CDR1 is MDHEN, CDR2 SYDVKM. The germline V and J ends were trimmed by 6 bases and 0 bases, with 12 bases remaining between them.

The chain uses TRBV5-4 and TRBJ2-7, with TRBD2 matching over 8 bases. This CDR3 spans 16 amino acids. Per germline, CDR1 SGHNT and CDR2 YYREEE (reference sequence). After removal of 0 bases from V and 1 base from J, the junction contained 6 bases not matched to a gene. The CDR3: CASSLGSLAGSYEQYF. CDR3 coding DNA: TGTGCCAGCAGCTTGGGTAGCCTAGCGGGTTCCTACGAGCAGTACTTC.

The chain uses TRBV27 and TRBJ2-3; 8 positions agree with TRBD1. V shed 0 bases, J shed 4 bases, and the junction held 6 bases outside the gene matches. This CDR3 contains 16 residues. Germline V gene sequence: CDR1 MNHEY, CDR2 SMNVEV (reference sequence). The CDR3 region has the DNA TGTGCCAGCAGTTTATCCGGACAGGGTGATGCAGATACGCAGTATTTT. Its translation: CASSLSGQGDADTQYF.

V and J are TRBV24-1 and TRBJ2-2, with 8 bases that match TRBD1. The V gene's germline CDR1 is KGHDR and CDR2 SFDVKD. J lost 6 bases, V lost 9 bases, and 17 bases had no gene match. The CDR3 runs 17 residues. The chain's CDR3 is CATGTSGGEYISGELFF. The CDR3 DNA sequence: TGTGCCACCGGTACTTCAGGGGGCGAATATATCTCCGGGGAGCTGTTTTTT.

The chain is built from TRBV5-4 and TRBJ2-7; 8 positions match TRBD2. The J segment lost 0 bases and the V segment lost 5 bases, leaving 4 bases of the junction unmatched. The germline V gene has CDR1 SGHNT and CDR2 YYREEE (reference sequence). There are 14 residues in the CDR3. The CDR3 region has the DNA TGTGCCAGCAGTTATAGCGGGAACTCCTACGAGCAGTACTTC. Translation gives CASSYSGNSYEQYF.

The chain has TRBV9 and TRBJ1-3; D remains ambiguous. The CDR3 has 13 residues. V was trimmed by 3 bases and J by 3 bases, leaving 7 bases between them. Germline V gives CDR1 SGDLS, CDR2 YYNGEE. CDR3 coding DNA: TGTGCCAGCAGCGCGCAGTATGGAAACACCATATATTTT. Translated: CASSAQYGNTIYF.

The J gene is TRBJ2-3, the V gene TRBV2, with TRBD1 matching over 9 bases. V shed 4 bases and J 3 bases; nucleotides not matched to a gene: 8. The CDR3 has 16 amino acids. Germline-derived CDR1 and CDR2 are SNHLY and FYNNEI. CDR3 sequence (DNA): TGTGCCAGCAGTGTGTCCGGGACAGGGAGTACAGATACGCAGTATTTT. This encodes CASSVSGTGSTDTQYF.

The rearrangement links TRBV7-9 to TRBJ2-3; 10 bases align to TRBD2. The CDR3 totals 16 residues. Germline V gene lookup returns CDR1 SEHNR and CDR2 FQNEAQ (reference sequence). V shed 5 bases, J shed 7 bases, and the junction held 12 bases outside the gene matches. DNA of the CDR3: TGTGCCAGCAGCGCCTCGCTGGGACTAGCGCGAAATACGCAGTATTTT. This translates into CASSASLGLARNTQYF.

The J gene is TRBJ2-1, the V gene TRBV29-1; D unclear. V shed 6 bases and J shed 2 bases, with 14 bases lying between them. The CDR3 totals 14 residues. Per the germline V gene, CDR1 is SQVTM and CDR2 is ANQGSEA. The CDR3 DNA reads as TGCAGCGTCACGTCCGTGGGCCCCTACAATGAGCAGTTCTTC. It yields the protein CSVTSVGPYNEQFF.

The chain combines TRBV27 with TRBJ1-1, with D perhaps matching TRBD1 (6 bases). The CDR3 is 16 amino acids. Per germline, CDR1 MNHEY and CDR2 SMNVEV (reference sequence). Between the trimmed V and J ends, which lost 6 bases and 4 bases, there was a span of 21 bases. The CDR3 DNA sequence: TGTGCCAGCAGCCCCAACCCCCGACAGGTTATCACTGAAGCTTTCTTT. This encodes CASSPNPRQVITEAFF.

The chain carries TRBV28 and TRBJ1-2; D may be TRBD1 (6 bases). This CDR3 spans 13 amino acids. The germline V gene has CDR1 MDHEN and CDR2 SYDVKM. Trimming shortened V by 7 bases and J by 2 bases, and 11 bases separated the two germline ends. The CDR3 spells CASTVDRNYGYTF. The CDR3 DNA sequence: TGTGCCAGCACCGTCGACAGGAACTATGGCTACACCTTC.

The gene calls are TRBV7-2 and TRBJ1-4; D is ambiguous. Trimming removed 5 bases at V and 5 bases at J, with 12 bases between. Germline V CDR1 and CDR2: SGHTA, FQGNSA. The CDR3 is made up of 14 amino acids. The CDR3 nucleotides read TGTGCCAGCAGCCCTGCCCAGGAAAATGAAAAACTGTTTTTT. Amino acid sequence: CASSPAQENEKLFF.